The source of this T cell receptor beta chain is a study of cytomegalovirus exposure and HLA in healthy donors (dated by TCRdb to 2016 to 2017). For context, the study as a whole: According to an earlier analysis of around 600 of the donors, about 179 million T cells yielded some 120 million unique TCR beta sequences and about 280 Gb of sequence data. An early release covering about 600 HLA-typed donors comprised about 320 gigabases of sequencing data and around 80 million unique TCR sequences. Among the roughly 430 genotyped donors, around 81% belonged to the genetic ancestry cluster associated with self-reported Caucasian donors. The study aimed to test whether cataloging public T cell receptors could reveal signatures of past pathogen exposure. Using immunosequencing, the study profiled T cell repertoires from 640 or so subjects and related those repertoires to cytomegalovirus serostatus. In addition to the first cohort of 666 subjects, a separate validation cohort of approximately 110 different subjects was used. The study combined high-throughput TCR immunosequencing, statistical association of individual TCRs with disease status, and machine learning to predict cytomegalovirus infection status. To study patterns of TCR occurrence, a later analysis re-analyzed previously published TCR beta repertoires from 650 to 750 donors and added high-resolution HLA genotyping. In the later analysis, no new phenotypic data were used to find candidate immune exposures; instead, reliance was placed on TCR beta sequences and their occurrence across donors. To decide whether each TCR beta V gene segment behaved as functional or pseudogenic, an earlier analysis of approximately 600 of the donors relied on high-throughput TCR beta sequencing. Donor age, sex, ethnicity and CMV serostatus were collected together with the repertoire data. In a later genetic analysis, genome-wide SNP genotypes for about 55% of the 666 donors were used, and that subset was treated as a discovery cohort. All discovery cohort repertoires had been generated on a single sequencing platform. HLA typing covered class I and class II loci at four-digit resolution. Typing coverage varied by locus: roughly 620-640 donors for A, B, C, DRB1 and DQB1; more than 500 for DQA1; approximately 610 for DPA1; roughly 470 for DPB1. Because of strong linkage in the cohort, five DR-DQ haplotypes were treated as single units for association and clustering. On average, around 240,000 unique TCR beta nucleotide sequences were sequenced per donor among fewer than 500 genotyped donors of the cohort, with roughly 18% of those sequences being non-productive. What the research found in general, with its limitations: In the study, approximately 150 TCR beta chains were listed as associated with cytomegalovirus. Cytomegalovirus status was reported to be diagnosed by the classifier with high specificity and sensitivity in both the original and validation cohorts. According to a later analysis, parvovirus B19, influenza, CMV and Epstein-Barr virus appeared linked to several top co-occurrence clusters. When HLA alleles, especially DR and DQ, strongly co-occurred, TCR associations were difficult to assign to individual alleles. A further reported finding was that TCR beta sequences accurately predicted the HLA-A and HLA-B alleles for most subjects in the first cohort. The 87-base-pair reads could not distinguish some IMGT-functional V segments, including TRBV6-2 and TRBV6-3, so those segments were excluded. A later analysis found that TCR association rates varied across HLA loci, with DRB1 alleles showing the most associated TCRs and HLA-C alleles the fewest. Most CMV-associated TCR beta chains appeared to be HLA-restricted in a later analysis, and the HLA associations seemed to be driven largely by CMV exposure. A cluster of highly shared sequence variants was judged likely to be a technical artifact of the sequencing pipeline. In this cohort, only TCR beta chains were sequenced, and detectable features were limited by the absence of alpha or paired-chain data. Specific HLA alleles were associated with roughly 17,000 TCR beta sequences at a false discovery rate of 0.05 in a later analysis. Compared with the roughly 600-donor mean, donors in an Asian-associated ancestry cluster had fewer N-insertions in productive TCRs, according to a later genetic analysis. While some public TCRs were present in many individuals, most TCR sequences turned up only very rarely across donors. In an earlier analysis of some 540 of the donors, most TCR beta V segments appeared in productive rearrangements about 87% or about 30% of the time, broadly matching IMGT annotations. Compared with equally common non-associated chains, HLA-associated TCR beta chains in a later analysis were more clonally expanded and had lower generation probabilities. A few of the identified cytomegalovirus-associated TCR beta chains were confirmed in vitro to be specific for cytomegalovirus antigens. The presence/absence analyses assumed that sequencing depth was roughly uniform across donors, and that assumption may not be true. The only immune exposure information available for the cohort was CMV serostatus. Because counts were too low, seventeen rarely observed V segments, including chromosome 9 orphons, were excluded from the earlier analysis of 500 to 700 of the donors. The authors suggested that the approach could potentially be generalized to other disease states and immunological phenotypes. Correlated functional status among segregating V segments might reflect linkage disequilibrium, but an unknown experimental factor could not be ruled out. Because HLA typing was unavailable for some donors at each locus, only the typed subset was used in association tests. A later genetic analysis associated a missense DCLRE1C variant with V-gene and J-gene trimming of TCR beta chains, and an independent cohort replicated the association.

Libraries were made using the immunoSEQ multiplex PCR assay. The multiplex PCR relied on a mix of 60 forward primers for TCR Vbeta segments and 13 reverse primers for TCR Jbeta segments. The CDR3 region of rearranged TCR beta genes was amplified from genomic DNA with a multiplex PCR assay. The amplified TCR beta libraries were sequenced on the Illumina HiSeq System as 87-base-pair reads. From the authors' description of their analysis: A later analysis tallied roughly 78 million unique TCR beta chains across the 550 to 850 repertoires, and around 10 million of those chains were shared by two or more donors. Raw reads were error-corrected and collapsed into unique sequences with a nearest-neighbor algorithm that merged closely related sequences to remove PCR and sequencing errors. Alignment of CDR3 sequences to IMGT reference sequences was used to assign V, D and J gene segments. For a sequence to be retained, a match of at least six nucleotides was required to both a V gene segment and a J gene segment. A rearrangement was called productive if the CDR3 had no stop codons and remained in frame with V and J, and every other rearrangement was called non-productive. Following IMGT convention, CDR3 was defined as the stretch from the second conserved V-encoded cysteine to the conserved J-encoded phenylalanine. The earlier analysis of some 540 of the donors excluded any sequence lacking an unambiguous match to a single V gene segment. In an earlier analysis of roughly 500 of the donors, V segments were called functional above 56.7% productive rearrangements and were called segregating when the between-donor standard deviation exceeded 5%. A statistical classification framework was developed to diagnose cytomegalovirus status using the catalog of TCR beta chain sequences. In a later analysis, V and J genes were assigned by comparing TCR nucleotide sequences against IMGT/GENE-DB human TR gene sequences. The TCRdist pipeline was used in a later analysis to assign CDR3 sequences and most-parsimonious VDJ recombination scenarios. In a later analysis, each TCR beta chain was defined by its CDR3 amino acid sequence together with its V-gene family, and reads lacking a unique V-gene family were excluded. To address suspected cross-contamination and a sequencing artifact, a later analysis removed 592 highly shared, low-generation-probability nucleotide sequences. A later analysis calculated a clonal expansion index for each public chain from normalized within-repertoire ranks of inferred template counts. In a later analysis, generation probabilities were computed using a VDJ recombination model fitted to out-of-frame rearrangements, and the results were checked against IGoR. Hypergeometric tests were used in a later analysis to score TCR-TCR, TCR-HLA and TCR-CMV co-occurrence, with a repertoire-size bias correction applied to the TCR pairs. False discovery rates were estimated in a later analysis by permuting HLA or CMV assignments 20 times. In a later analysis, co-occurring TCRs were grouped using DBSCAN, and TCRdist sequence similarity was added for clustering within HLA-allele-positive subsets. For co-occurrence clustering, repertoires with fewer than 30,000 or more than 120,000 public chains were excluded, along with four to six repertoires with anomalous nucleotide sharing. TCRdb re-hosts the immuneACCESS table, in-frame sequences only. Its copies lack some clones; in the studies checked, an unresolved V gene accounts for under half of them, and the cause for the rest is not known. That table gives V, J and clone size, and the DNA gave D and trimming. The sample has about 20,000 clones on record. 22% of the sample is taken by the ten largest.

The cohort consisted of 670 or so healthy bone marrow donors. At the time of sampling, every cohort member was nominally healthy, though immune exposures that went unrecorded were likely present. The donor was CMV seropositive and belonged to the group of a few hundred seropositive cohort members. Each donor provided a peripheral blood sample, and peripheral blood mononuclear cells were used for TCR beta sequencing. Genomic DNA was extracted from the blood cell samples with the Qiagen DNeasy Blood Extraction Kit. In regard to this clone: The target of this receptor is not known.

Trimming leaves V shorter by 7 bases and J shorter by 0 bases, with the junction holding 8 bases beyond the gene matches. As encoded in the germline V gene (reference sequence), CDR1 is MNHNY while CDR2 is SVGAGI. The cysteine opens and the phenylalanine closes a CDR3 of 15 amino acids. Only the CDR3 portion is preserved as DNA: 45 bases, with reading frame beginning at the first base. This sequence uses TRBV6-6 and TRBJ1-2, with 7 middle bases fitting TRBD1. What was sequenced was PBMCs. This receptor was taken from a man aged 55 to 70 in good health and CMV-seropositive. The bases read TGTGCCAGCACCCACCAGGGGGAAGCTAACTATGGCTACACCTTC. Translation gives CASTHQGEANYGYTF.